One T cell receptor beta chain is described in this entry. These data are taken from a study of blood T cell repertoires in COVID-19. Study as a whole: Some COVID-19 samples were acute and others convalescent; all came from the United States, Italy and Spain. PBMCs, B-cell-depleted T cells, or T cells were the source of the cDNA or gDNA that made up the material.

As handled by the study authors: The assay estimated nucleated cells by amplifying reference gene primers. Clones were read by immunoSEQ multiplex PCR, and TCRdb kept only the in-frame ones, dropping some. That table supplies the V and J calls and clone size; D and trimming were determined from the DNA. Of around 150,000 clones listed, about 81% are singletons. This CDR3 has 13 amino acids. V shed 3 bases and J shed 1 base, with 7 bases lying between them. The germline CDR1 and CDR2 sequences are SGHKS and YYEKEE (reference sequence). The rearrangement uses TRBV5-5 and TRBJ1-1; TRBD1 is a possible D gene (6 bases). This sequence was found in a woman at least 80 years old with acute or convalescent COVID-19. Source material: peripheral blood. The DNA for the CDR3 is TGTGCCAGCAGCTGGGGACAGAACACTGAAGCTTTCTTT. The encoded protein is CASSWGQNTEAFF. Drawing the rest from reference TRBV5-5 and TRBJ1-1, the complete variable domain is DAGVTQSPTHLIKTRGQQVTLRCSPISGHKSVSWYQQVLGQGPQFIFQYYEKEERGRGNFPDRFSARQFPNYSSELNVNALLLGDSALYLCASSWGQNTEAFFGQGTRLTVV.